Listed here are 9 T cell receptor beta chains from one sample, sequenced in a study of preoperative IRX-2 immunotherapy in early breast cancer. Treatment denoted: preoperative locoregional IRX-2 cytokine immunotherapy. Sequencing was performed with immunoSEQ multiplex PCR; in TCRdb, only in-frame clones are kept and a portion is missing. The sample contains approximately 5,500 clones, less than 70% of which appear only once. This specimen was tumor tissue, taken before IRX-2 immunotherapy. Receptors were obtained from a human donor with breast cancer.

This chain connects TRBV19 to TRBJ2-4; D call uncertain. Germline CDR1 is LNHDA and CDR2 is SQIVND (reference sequence). The germline V and J ends were trimmed by 5 bases and 0 bases, with 8 bases remaining between them. The CDR3 is 14 residues long. CDR3 nucleotides: TGTGCCAGTAGTCACCTCCAAGCCAAAAACATTCAGTACTTC. Translated, it gives CASSHLQAKNIQYF.

V usage is TRBV4-1 and J usage is TRBJ2-1, with D perhaps TRBD2 (5 bases). Germline CDR1 MGHRA, CDR2 YSYEKL. With 0 bases removed from V and 0 bases from J, the gap between germline ends came to 15 bases. The CDR3 has 18 amino acids. The CDR3 loop reads CASSQEVVAGYSYNEQFF. DNA of the CDR3: TGCGCCAGCAGCCAAGAGGTGGTTGCGGGCTACTCCTACAATGAGCAGTTCTTC.

This chain uses TRBV5-1 with TRBJ2-5, with D possibly being TRBD1 or TRBD2 (5 bases each). CDR3 length equals 17 residues. Germline-derived CDR1 and CDR2 are SGHRS and YFSETQ. Trimming left V 4 bases short and J 3 bases short, with 22 bases between. CDR3 DNA sequence: TGCGCCAGCAGCAAGGGGCCAGGGTATCTCGGGGAAGAGACCCAGTACTTC. Its protein product is CASSKGPGYLGEETQYF.

V and J are TRBV6-8 and TRBJ1-1, with D unclear. Trimming removed 8 bases at V and 1 base at J, with 14 bases between. Germline CDR1 reads MNHGY; CDR2 reads SAAAGT. This CDR3 has 14 residues. CDR3 sequence: CASRVEVGNTEAFF. The CDR3 nucleotides are TGTGCCAGCCGAGTTGAGGTGGGGAACACTGAAGCTTTCTTT.

Note on this clone: Distinct nucleotide sequences in the sample also encode this CDR3. V gene TRBV30 combines with J gene TRBJ1-3; a weak D match, TRBD1 (6 bases). The CDR3 covers 14 residues. V lost 0 bases, J lost 4 bases, and 10 bases lay in between. Germline CDR1 GTSNPN, CDR2 SVGIG (reference sequence). This CDR3 reads CAWSVQGAGNTIYF. DNA of the CDR3: TGTGCCTGGAGTGTACAGGGAGCAGGAAACACCATATATTTT. Filled out from reference TRBV30 and TRBJ1-3, the complete variable domain reads SQTIHQWPATLVQPVGSPLSLECTVEGTSNPNLYWYRQAAGRGLQLLFYSVGIGQISSEVPQNLSASRPQDRQFILSSKKLLLSDSGFYLCAWSVQGAGNTIYFGEGSWLTVV.

The rearrangement uses TRBV11-3 and TRBJ1-3; 7 nucleotides match TRBD1. Per germline, CDR1 SGHNT and CDR2 YENEEA. There are 18 residues in the CDR3. V lost 4 bases and J lost 0; bases outside the gene matches: 12. The CDR3 sequence: CASSSRLGQAHSGNTIYF. CDR3 sequence (DNA): TGTGCCAGCAGCTCAAGATTAGGACAGGCGCACTCTGGAAACACCATATATTTT.

Concerning this clone itself: A junction end diverges from the germline sequence, so it may reflect a read error. This rearrangement joins TRBV7-7 to TRBJ2-1; D call uncertain. The CDR3 runs 18 residues. Germline V gene sequence: CDR1 SSHAT, CDR2 FNYEAQ (reference sequence). The CDR3 DNA follows: TGTGCTAGCAGCTCCAACCGGACGCGAACCCAAACCTACAATGAGCAGTTCTTC. It translates to CASSSNRTRTQTYNEQFF.

The CDR3 region has the DNA TGTGCCAGCAGTTACTCCCGGGGTTCCTACGAGCAGTACTTC. Translated, it gives CASSYSRGSYEQYF. V is TRBV6-8 and J is TRBJ2-7, with D perhaps matching TRBD2 (5 bases). The germline CDR1 and CDR2 sequences are MNHGY and SAAAGT. V lost 0 bases, J lost 1 base, and 7 bases lay in between. This CDR3 region has 14 residues.

The chain recombines TRBV30 with TRBJ1-2; a possible D gene is TRBD1 (5 bases). The CDR3 sequence is 13 residues long. V shed 2 bases and J shed 4 bases, with 11 bases lying between them. Germline V gene data show CDR1 as GTSNPN and CDR2 as SVGIG (reference sequence). The CDR3 nucleotides are TGTGCCTGGAGTACGGGGCCTATCTATGGCTACACCTTC. Its protein is CAWSTGPIYGYTF.